This entry lists 6 T cell receptor beta chains sequenced from one sample in a study of PD-L1 blockade in urothelial cancer. Stated time point: pretreatment peripheral blood. The table came from immunoSEQ multiplex PCR; TCRdb's copy has only in-frame clones and leaves some out. The data show about 52,000 clones, around 72% seen once. Sequenced here: PBMCs, sampled around atezolizumab (anti-PD-L1) treatment. These receptors all stem from a man aged 70-80 years with urothelial cancer.

The rearrangement joins TRBV7-9 to TRBJ1-1; D may be TRBD1 (5 bases). The CDR3 covers 13 residues. The V and J ends lost 0 bases and 9 bases respectively, with 11 bases between them. Germline V gives CDR1 SEHNR, CDR2 FQNEAQ (reference sequence). CDR3 region: CASSLANRPKAFF. The CDR3 DNA is TGTGCCAGCAGCTTAGCGAACAGGCCAAAAGCTTTCTTT.

J is TRBJ1-2 and V is TRBV6-4; no clear D gene. The CDR3 covers 13 residues. The germline CDR1 and CDR2 sequences are MRHNA and SNTAGT. Trimming stripped 3 bases from V and 8 bases from J, with 13 bases between. CDR3 DNA: TGTGCCAGCAGTGAAACCTTGAGGAGCGGCTACACCTTC. Its protein product is CASSETLRSGYTF.

The rearrangement links TRBV7-9 to TRBJ2-1, with 8 bases lining up with TRBD2. The germline V gene encodes CDR1 SEHNR and CDR2 FQNEAQ (reference sequence). The ends lost 5 bases at V and 2 bases at J; junction bases unmatched: 5. CDR3 length equals 15 residues. As DNA, the CDR3 is TGTGCCAGCAGCCCCGCGGGGGGACCCTACAATGAGCAGTTCTTC. Translating gives CASSPAGGPYNEQFF.

The chain joins TRBV11-3 to TRBJ2-1; a weak D match, TRBD2 (6 bases). The CDR3 loop spans 13 amino acids. V lost 2 bases and J lost 9, with 11 bases in between. Germline V gene sequence: CDR1 SGHNT, CDR2 YENEEA. The CDR3 bases are TGTGCCAGCAGCTTATCGGGAGTCGGTGAGCAGTTCTTC. Protein sequence: CASSLSGVGEQFF.

The chain couples TRBV5-1 to TRBJ1-2; tentative D call: TRBD1 (6 bases). V was pared by 4 bases and J by 2 bases, with 12 bases between. Germline V lookup: CDR1 SGHRS, CDR2 YFSETQ. This CDR3 has 14 amino acids. Here the CDR3 reads CASSAGTTNYGYTF. CDR3 in DNA: TGCGCCAGCAGCGCCGGGACAACCAACTATGGCTACACCTTC. Full variable domain (remainder filled in from reference TRBV5-1 and TRBJ1-2): KAGVTQTPRYLIKTRGQQVTLSCSPISGHRSVSWYQQTPGQGLQFLFEYFSETQRNKGNFPGRFSGRQFSNSRSEMNVSTLELGDSALYLCASSAGTTNYGYTFGSGTRLTVV.

CDR3 loop: CASSPVAGGIEQFF. The CDR3 nucleotides are TGTGCCAGCAGCCCCGTAGCGGGAGGAATTGAGCAGTTCTTC. V is TRBV7-2 and J is TRBJ2-1; TRBD2 matches 10 bases. The CDR3 covers 14 residues. V trimming: 5 bases; J trimming: 9 bases; junction bases outside the gene matches: 7. CDR1 and CDR2 from the germline V gene are SGHTA and FQGNSA.